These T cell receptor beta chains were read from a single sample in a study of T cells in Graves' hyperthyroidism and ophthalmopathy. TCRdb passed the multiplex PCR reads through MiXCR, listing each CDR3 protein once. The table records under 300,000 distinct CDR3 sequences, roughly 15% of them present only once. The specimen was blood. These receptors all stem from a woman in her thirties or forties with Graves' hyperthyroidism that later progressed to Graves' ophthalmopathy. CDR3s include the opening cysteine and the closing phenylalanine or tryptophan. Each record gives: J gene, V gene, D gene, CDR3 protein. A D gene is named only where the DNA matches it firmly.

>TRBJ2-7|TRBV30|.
CAWSPISYEQYF
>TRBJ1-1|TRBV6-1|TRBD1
CASRKQGATEAFF
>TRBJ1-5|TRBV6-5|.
CASSYRAGVQPQHF
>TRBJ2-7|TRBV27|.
CASSSLNDLYEQYF
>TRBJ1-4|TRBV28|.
CASRETVLNEKLFF
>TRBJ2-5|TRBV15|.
CATSRASRGTPCDF
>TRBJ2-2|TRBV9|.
CASSVVPTGTVTGELFF
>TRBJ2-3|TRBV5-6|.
CASSFFLSGRALTDTQCF
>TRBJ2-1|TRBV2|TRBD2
CASRGAGIYNEQFF
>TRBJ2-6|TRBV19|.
CASTTPRLRDGSGANVLTF
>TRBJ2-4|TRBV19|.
CASSPGPHEIDIQYF